The clone carrying this T cell receptor (beta chain) was observed a few times. Antigen unknown. Investigators excluded patients with uncontrolled infection, other autoimmune disease, pregnancy or lactation. The PBMCs studied were ones that came from around 10 ml fresh peripheral blood. TCR beta CDR3 region amplification was performed from RNA transcripts. HTBI primers were employed in a first-round RT-PCR of the TCR CDR3. In TCRdb, the multiplex PCR reads were re-called with MiXCR into one record per CDR3 protein. The table lists hundreds of thousands of distinct CDR3 sequences, roughly 14% of them singletons. The data belong to a study of T cells in Graves' hyperthyroidism and ophthalmopathy. Overall study results and limits: Ophthalmopathy, which appeared later, was predicted by the model a median about 6 months before onset. Blood shared most expanded thyroid clonotypes above 0.001.

The V and J ends lost 7 bases and 4 bases, in that order; junction bases with no gene match: 13. The CDR3 has 16 amino acids. Germline V lookup: CDR1 SNHLY, CDR2 FYNNEI. Material: blood. The TCR originated in a woman between 18 and 30 years old with Graves' hyperthyroidism. The chain is built from TRBV2 and TRBJ1-5; TRBD1 matches at 7 bases. The CDR3: CASTEGAGESNQPQHF. In nucleotides, the CDR3 is TGTGCCAGCACCGAGGGGGCAGGGGAGAGTAATCAGCCCCAGCATTTT.